The text below deals with one T cell receptor beta chain. The antigen remains undetermined. This sample is drawn from a study of CD8 T cells in ankylosing spondylitis. Study outcomes and limitations: Clones linked with disease were CD8+ and fairly uncommon in the peripheral blood. Significant enrichment of disease-linked clones was reported in matched ankylosing spondylitis synovial fluid.

The authors made TCR beta libraries by quantitative 5'-RACE with molecular barcodes. TCRdb re-derived calls from the 5' RACE reads in MiXCR, one entry per CDR3 protein. The table records around 340,000 distinct CDR3 sequences, around 15% of them present only once. Sample: blood, either unsorted or a sorted T cell fraction (not recorded which). This receptor was identified in a male donor with ankylosing spondylitis or in good health (not recorded which).

The CDR3: CASSRGGYQPQHF. The CDR3 bases are TGTGCCAGCAGCCGAGGCGGTTATCAGCCCCAGCATTTT. The gene calls are TRBV5-6 and TRBJ1-5; D is ambiguous. The V and J ends lost 4 bases and 5 bases respectively, with 10 bases between them. The CDR3 is made up of 13 amino acids. Germline values: CDR1 SGHDT, CDR2 YYEEEE.